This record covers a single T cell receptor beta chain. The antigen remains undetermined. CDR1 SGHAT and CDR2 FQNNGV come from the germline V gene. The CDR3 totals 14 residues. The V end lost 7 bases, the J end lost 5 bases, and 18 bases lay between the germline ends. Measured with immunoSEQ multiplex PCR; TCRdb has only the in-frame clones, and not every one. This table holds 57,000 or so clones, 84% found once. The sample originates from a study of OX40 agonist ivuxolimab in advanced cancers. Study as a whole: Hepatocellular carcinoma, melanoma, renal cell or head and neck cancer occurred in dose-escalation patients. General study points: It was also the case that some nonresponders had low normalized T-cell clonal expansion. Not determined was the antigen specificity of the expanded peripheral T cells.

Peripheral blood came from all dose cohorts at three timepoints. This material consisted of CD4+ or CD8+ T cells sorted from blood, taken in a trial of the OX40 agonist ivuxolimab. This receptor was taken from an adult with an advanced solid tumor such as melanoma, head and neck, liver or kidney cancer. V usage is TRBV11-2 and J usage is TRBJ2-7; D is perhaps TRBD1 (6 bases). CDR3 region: CASTLGQGNHEQYF. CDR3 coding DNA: TGTGCCAGCACTTTAGGGCAGGGGAACCACGAGCAGTACTTC.